This T cell receptor (beta chain) was recorded in a study of shared clonotypes between healthy human individuals. Study-level information: For every donor, three CD4 naive, three CD4 memory, two CD8 naive and one CD8 memory plates were used.

Terminally differentiated effector memory CD45RA+ cells were left out of the naive CD8 fraction, which was CD45RO-negative and positively selected for CCR7. Sorted-subset replicate PCRs used 200 ng DNA, around 31,000 T cell genomes. Source study methods: ImmunoSEQ output lacked quality scores and full-length reads, limiting matched filtering. TCRdb's copy holds only in-frame clones and misses some; the assay was immunoSEQ multiplex PCR. The DNA gave D and trimming, while V, J and clone size come from that table. Of hundreds of thousands of clones in the sample, 90% to 98% are singletons; the top ten hold approximately 0.2%. CDR1 and CDR2 from the germline V gene are SEHNR and FQNEAQ (reference sequence). The CDR3 has 15 residues. V lost 2 bases and J lost 4; bases outside the gene matches: 5.

The TCR sequence derives from a man aged 30 to 39 in good health. The specimen sequenced was naive CD8+ T cells sorted from blood. The chain combines TRBV7-9 with TRBJ2-7, with 10 bases identical to TRBD1. CDR3 in amino acids: CASSLTTGQGYEQYF. In nucleotides, the CDR3 is TGTGCCAGCAGCTTAACAACGGGACAGGGGTACGAGCAGTACTTC.